These 8 T cell receptor beta chains came from one sample sequenced in a study of immune aging and cytomegalovirus after organ transplant. Libraries came from microwell single-cell capture using BD Rhapsody targeted mRNA and AbSeq reagents. Via MiXCR, TCRdb re-called the single-cell sequencing reads, giving one row per CDR3 protein. The profile covers approximately 22,000 distinct CDR3 sequences, with about a third appearing a single time and around 25% taken by the ten largest. Time point of the sample: five sample-tagged time points from pre-transplant (day -1) to day 368 post-transplant, pooled. These receptors' antigens are unknown. The starting material was CMV peptide-activated CD4+ and CD8+ T cells sorted from blood, obtained at five time points, pooled. The subset is: sorted CD8+CD137+ and CD4+CD154+ T cells after more than 9 h CMV IE-1 peptide stimulation. The receptors stem from a female donor who had a heart transplant and CMV viremia.

This clonotype appeared a single time. This chain uses TRBV6-1 with TRBJ2-1; 8 nucleotides match TRBD2. Trimming at V came to 0 bases and at J to 8 bases, leaving 6 bases not matched to a gene. Germline V gene data show CDR1 as MNHNS and CDR2 as SASEGT. This CDR3 contains 15 residues. The CDR3 coding sequence is TGTGCCAGCAGTGAAGCCAGCGGGGGTGTAGATGAGCAGTTCTTC. Translated: CASSEASGGVDEQFF.

The V gene is TRBV6-6, the J gene TRBJ2-3; 9 nucleotides match TRBD1. The tail of the sequence fits TRBJ1-5 better, so the J call may be wrong. Germline loops: CDR1 MNHNY, CDR2 SVGAGI (reference sequence). The CDR3 extends over 14 amino acids. The CDR3 loop is CASKRTGVTDTQHF. Written as DNA, the CDR3 is TGTGCCAGCAAGAGGACAGGGGTCACAGATACGCAGCATTTT.

The V gene is TRBV7-2, the J gene TRBJ2-3; 9 bases match TRBD1. J gave up 4 bases and V 5 bases, and 7 bases lay outside the gene matches. The CDR3 has 15 amino acids. Germline V gene lookup returns CDR1 SGHTA and CDR2 FQGNSA. The CDR3, as DNA: TGTGCCAGCAGCCCTACAGGGGGCGAAGCAGATACGCAGTATTTT. Protein sequence: CASSPTGGEADTQYF.

The chain combines TRBV14 with TRBJ2-1; D is ambiguous. Germline V CDR1 and CDR2: SGHDN, FVKESK. The CDR3 is 16 amino acids. Trimming removed 2 bases at V and 0 bases at J, with 11 bases between. The CDR3 nucleotides read TGTGCCAGCAGCCAACGCCCCGATCGCTCCTACAATGAGCAGTTCTTC. This sequence encodes CASSQRPDRSYNEQFF.

This clonotype was seen only a few times. The chain combines TRBV12-3 or TRBV12-4 with TRBJ2-5; D perhaps matches TRBD2 (6 bases). The CDR3 sequence is 15 residues long. Trimming stripped 1 base from V and 3 bases from J, with 12 bases between. CDR3 region: CASSLELADKETQYF. CDR3 in DNA: TGTGCCAGCAGTTTAGAGTTAGCGGATAAAGAGACCCAGTACTTC.

As to this clonotype: A read error may produce the germline difference seen at one junction end. This sequence joins TRBV12-3 or TRBV12-4 and TRBJ1-5; a weak D match, TRBD1 (6 bases). The CDR3 is 14 amino acids. CDR3 coding DNA: TGTGCCAGCAGTTTAGCGACAGGCAACCAGCCCCAGCATTTT. It translates to CASSLATGNQPQHF.

This clonotype was detected only once. This chain joins TRBV3-1 and TRBJ1-1, with a possible D match to TRBD1 (5 bases). Germline V gene sequence: CDR1 LGHDT, CDR2 YNNKEL (reference sequence). The CDR3 spans 14 residues. V lost 1 base to trimming and J lost 4 bases, with 10 bases between them. The CDR3 nucleotides read TGTGCCAGCAGCCAAGTCGAGGGGAGCACTGAAGCTTTCTTT. Protein: CASSQVEGSTEAFF.

This clonotype was seen repeatedly, ten times or more. The CDR3 is CSARTGSTQYF. CDR3 in DNA: TGCAGTGCTAGGACAGGATCGACCCAGTACTTC. The chain carries TRBV20-1 and TRBJ2-5; TRBD1 might be the D (6 bases). This CDR3 is built from 11 residues. Germline V gives CDR1 DFQATT, CDR2 SNEGSKA (reference sequence). The V and J ends lost 3 bases and 7 bases respectively, with 9 bases between them.